This T cell receptor (beta chain) emerged from a study of blood T cell repertoires in COVID-19. Study overall: Spain, Italy and the United States supplied samples that represented acute and convalescent COVID-19. T cells, B-cell-depleted T cells, or PBMCs provided the cDNA or gDNA that served as material.

In the authors' workflow: Reference gene primer amplification in the assay estimated nucleated cell counts. TCRdb's table, derived via immunoSEQ multiplex PCR, lists solely in-frame clones and lacks some. That table supplies the V and J calls and clone size; D and trimming were determined from the DNA. The table has about 150,000 clones, approximately 83% seen once. CDR1 is SGHVS and CDR2 is FQNEAQ in the germline V gene. The CDR3 is made up of 15 amino acids. J gave up 9 bases and V 5 bases, and 10 bases lay outside the gene matches. This clonotype was obtained from a man between 65 and 85 years old who had recovered from COVID-19. Sequencing used peripheral blood. The V call is TRBV7-8, the J call TRBJ2-1; 10 bases map to TRBD2. In nucleotides, the CDR3 is TGTGCCAGCAGCCCAGGGACTAGCGTTAGCCCTGAGCAGTTCTTC. Protein sequence: CASSPGTSVSPEQFF. The full variable domain, its missing parts supplied by reference TRBV7-8 and TRBJ2-1, is GAGVSQSPRYKVAKRGQDVALRCDPISGHVSLFWYQQALGQGPEFLTYFQNEAQLDKSGLPSDRFFAERPEGSVSTLKIQRTQQEDSAVYLCASSPGTSVSPEQFFGPGTRLTVL.